The rows below give T cell receptor beta chains drawn from one sample of a study of blood T cell repertoires in COVID-19. Profiling relied on immunoSEQ multiplex PCR, and the TCRdb table lists in-frame clones only, not all of them. The table records about 260,000 clones, 85% to 90% of them present only once. The sample comprised PBMCs or T cells enriched from blood (not recorded which). The receptors were sampled from a man aged 45-65 years who had been exposed to COVID-19. Both conserved end residues are part of each CDR3. The order of the fields is D gene, J gene, V gene, clone size, CDR3 protein, CDR3 DNA. D genes are given only for firm matches. The size entry is marked missing in some rows and otherwise reads once, few, many or a size class.

TRBD2 | TRBJ2-1 | TRBV10-3 | NA | CAITGTSGTSYNEQFF | TGTGCCATCACCGGGACTAGCGGGACCTCCTACAATGAGCAGTTCTTC
NA | TRBJ2-3 | TRBV27 | NA | CASRPFGSTDTQYF | TGTGCCAGCAGACCTTTCGGGAGCACAGATACGCAGTATTTT
NA | TRBJ2-2 | TRBV28 | few | CASRKRQQATGELFF | TGTGCCAGCAGAAAGAGACAGCAAGCCACCGGGGAGCTGTTTTTT
TRBD2 | TRBJ2-4 | TRBV7-9 | NA | CASSLPGGVQNIQYF | TGTGCCAGCAGCTTACCGGGAGGGGTTCAAAACATTCAGTACTTC
NA | TRBJ1-2 | TRBV6-5 | many | CASSYDRRENYGYTF | TGTGCCAGCAGTTACGATCGGAGGGAAAACTATGGCTACACCTTC
TRBD1 | TRBJ2-2 | TRBV9 | once | CASSAGQGGTGELFF | TGTGCCAGCAGCGCGGGACAGGGTGGCACCGGGGAGCTGTTTTTT
NA | TRBJ1-2 | TRBV28 | NA | CASSLYRAGYTF | TGTGCCAGCAGTTTATACAGGGCGGGCTACACCTTC
NA | TRBJ1-2 | TRBV28 | NA | CACGGLSGYGYTF | TGTGCCTGCGGGGGTCTTTCGGGCTATGGCTACACCTTC
TRBD1 | TRBJ1-1 | TRBV11-3 | NA | CASSFPRLGTGETEAFF | TGTGCCAGCAGCTTCCCCCGCTTGGGGACAGGGGAGACTGAAGCTTTCTTT
NA | TRBJ1-5 | TRBV27 | NA | CASSLDSNQPQHF | TGTGCCAGCAGTTTAGACAGTAATCAGCCCCAGCATTTT
TRBD1 | TRBJ1-5 | TRBV4-2 | NA | CASSPGTVGAQHF | TGTGCCAGCAGCCCGGGGACAGTGGGCGCCCAGCATTTT
TRBD1 | TRBJ1-1 | TRBV15 | NA | CATSIGQGFTEAFF | TGTGCCACCAGCATAGGACAGGGGTTTACTGAAGCTTTCTTT
NA | TRBJ2-3 | TRBV11-3 | NA | CASSLGTSADTQYF | TGTGCCAGCAGCTTGGGAACTAGTGCAGATACGCAGTATTTT
TRBD1 | TRBJ1-4 | TRBV27 | NA | CASDPPKQGAGGSEKLFF | TGTGCCAGCGACCCACCGAAGCAGGGGGCCGGCGGGAGTGAAAAACTGTTTTTT
NA | TRBJ2-3 | TRBV29-1 | NA | CSVEYGGRPTDTQYF | TGCAGCGTTGAATACGGTGGGAGGCCCACAGATACGCAGTATTTT
TRBD1 | TRBJ1-5 | TRBV2 | NA | CASTLQGEGQPQHF | TGTGCCAGCACATTACAGGGGGAAGGTCAGCCCCAGCATTTT
TRBD1 | TRBJ2-7 | TRBV6-5 | NA | CASSLGTAREQYF | TGTGCCAGCAGCCTTGGGACAGCGCGCGAGCAGTACTTC
NA | TRBJ2-7 | TRBV19 | NA | CASSATGDGLYEQYF | TGTGCCAGTAGTGCGACGGGGGACGGACTCTACGAGCAGTACTTC
NA | TRBJ2-5 | TRBV5-1 | once | CASSPSGSSETQYF | TGCGCCAGCAGCCCTTCAGGGTCCAGCGAGACCCAGTACTTC
TRBD1 | TRBJ1-2 | TRBV28 | once | CASSLDRVIYGYTF | TGTGCCAGCAGTTTAGACAGGGTTATCTATGGCTACACCTTC
NA | TRBJ2-4 | TRBV6-2/TRBV6-3 | NA | CASSYPEGNIQYF | TGTGCCAGCAGTTACCCCGAGGGAAACATTCAGTACTTC
TRBD1 | TRBJ2-3 | TRBV2 | once | CANSQGMRTDTQYF | TGTGCCAACTCACAGGGGATGAGGACAGATACGCAGTATTTT
NA | TRBJ2-1 | TRBV28 | NA | CASSFSNEQFF | TGTGCCAGCAGTTTTAGCAATGAGCAGTTCTTC
TRBD2 | TRBJ2-1 | TRBV5-1 | NA | CASSPPLAGVDEQFF | TGCGCCAGCAGCCCCCCTCTAGCGGGGGTCGATGAGCAGTTCTTC
NA | TRBJ2-6 | TRBV19 | once | CASRYTDSGANVLTF | TGTGCCAGTAGATACACAGACTCTGGGGCCAACGTCCTGACTTTC
TRBD1 | TRBJ1-1 | TRBV9 | NA | CASSGGGTGTGNTEAFF | TGTGCCAGCAGCGGAGGGGGGACCGGGACAGGGAACACTGAAGCTTTCTTT
NA | TRBJ1-2 | TRBV12-3/TRBV12-4 | NA | CASSPGVVGYTF | TGTGCCAGCAGTCCAGGGGTCGTAGGCTACACCTTC
TRBD1 | TRBJ1-5 | TRBV5-1 | NA | CASSYTGGNQPQHF | TGCGCCAGCAGCTATACAGGGGGCAATCAGCCCCAGCATTTT
TRBD1 | TRBJ1-6 | TRBV19 | NA | CATRDRFDSPLHF | TGCGCCACCCGGGACAGGTTCGATTCACCCCTCCACTTT
TRBD1 | TRBJ1-1 | TRBV7-8 | NA | CASSLGDRDAFF | TGTGCCAGCAGCTTAGGGGACAGGGACGCTTTCTTT
NA | TRBJ2-3 | TRBV14 | NA | CASSQDLSTDTQYF | TGTGCCAGCAGCCAAGATCTTAGCACAGATACGCAGTATTTT
TRBD1 | TRBJ1-4 | TRBV19 | NA | CASSSNRGANEKLFF | TGTGCCAGTAGTTCAAACAGGGGTGCTAATGAAAAACTGTTTTTT
TRBD1 | TRBJ1-1 | TRBV2 | NA | CASRATGVANTEAFF | TGTGCCAGCAGGGCAACAGGGGTGGCAAACACTGAAGCTTTCTTT
NA | TRBJ2-4 | TRBV7-4 | NA | CASSQGGTNSIAKNIQYF | TGTGCCAGCAGCCAGGGAGGGACAAACTCCATAGCCAAAAACATTCAGTACTTC
NA | TRBJ1-5 | TRBV2 | NA | CASSVLNRDQPQHF | TGTGCCAGCAGTGTCCTAAACCGAGATCAGCCCCAGCATTTT
TRBD1 | TRBJ2-2 | TRBV5-1 | NA | CASSYLQGSTGELFF | TGCGCCAGCAGCTATCTACAGGGGAGCACCGGGGAGCTGTTTTTT
NA | TRBJ1-4 | TRBV3-1/TRBV3-2 | NA | CASSQGATNEKLFF | TGTGCCAGCAGCCAGGGGGCGACTAATGAAAAACTGTTTTTT